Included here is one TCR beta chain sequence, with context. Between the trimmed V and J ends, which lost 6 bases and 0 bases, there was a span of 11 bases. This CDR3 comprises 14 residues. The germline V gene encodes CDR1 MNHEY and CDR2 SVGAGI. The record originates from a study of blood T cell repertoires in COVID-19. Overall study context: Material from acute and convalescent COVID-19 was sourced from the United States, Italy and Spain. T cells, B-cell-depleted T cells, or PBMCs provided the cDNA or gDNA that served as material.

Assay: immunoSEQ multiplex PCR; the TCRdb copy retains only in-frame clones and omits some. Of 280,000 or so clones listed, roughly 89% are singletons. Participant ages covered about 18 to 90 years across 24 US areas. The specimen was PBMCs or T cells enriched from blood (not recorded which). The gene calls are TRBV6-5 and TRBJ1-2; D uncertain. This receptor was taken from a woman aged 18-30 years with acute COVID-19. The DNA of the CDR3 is TGTGCCAGCAGCGCCTCCAGTTCTAACTATGGCTACACCTTC. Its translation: CASSASSSNYGYTF.